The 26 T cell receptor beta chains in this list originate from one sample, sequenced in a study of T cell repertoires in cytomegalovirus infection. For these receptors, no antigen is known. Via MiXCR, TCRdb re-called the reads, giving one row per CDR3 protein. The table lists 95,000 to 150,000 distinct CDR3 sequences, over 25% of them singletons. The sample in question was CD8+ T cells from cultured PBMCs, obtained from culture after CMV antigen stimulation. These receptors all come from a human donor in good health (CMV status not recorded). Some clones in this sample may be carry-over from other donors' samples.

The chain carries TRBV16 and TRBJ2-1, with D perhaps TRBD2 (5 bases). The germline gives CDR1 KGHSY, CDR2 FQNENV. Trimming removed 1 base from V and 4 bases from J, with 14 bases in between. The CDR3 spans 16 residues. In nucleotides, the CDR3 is TGTGCCAGCAGCCAATACCGGGGAGAGGGATACAATGAGCAGTTCTTC. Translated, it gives CASSQYRGEGYNEQFF. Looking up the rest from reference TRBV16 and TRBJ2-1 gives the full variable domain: GEEVAQTPKHLVRGEGQKAKLYCAPIKGHSYVFWYQQVLKNEFKFLISFQNENVFDETGMPKERFSAKCLPNSPCSLEIQATKLEDSAVYFCASSQYRGEGYNEQFFGPGTRLTVL.

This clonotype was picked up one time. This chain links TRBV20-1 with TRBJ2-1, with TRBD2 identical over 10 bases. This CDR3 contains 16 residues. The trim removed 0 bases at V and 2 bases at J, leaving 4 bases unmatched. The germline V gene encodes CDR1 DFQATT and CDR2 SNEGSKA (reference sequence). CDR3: CSARDRLAGTYNEQFF. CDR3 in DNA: TGCAGTGCTAGAGACAGACTAGCGGGCACCTACAATGAGCAGTTCTTC.

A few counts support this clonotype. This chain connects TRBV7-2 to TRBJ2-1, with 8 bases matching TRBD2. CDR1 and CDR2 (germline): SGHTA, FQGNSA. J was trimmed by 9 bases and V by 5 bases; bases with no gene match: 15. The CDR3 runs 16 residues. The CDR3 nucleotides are TGTGCCAGCAGCCCTAACGGGAGGGTAGCGGGGAGTGAGCAGTTCTTC. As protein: CASSPNGRVAGSEQFF. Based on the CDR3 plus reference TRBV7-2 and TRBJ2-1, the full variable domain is GAGVSQSPSNKVTEKGKDVELRCDPISGHTALYWYRQSLGQGLEFLIYFQGNSAPDKSGLPSDRFSAERTGGSVSTLTIQRTQQEDSAVYLCASSPNGRVAGSEQFFGPGTRLTVL.

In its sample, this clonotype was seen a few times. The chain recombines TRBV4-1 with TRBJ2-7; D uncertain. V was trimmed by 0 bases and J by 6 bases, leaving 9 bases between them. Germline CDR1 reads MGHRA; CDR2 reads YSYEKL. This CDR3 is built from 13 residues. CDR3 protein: CASSQDEDGEQYF. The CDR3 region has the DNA TGCGCCAGCAGCCAAGACGAGGACGGCGAGCAGTACTTC.

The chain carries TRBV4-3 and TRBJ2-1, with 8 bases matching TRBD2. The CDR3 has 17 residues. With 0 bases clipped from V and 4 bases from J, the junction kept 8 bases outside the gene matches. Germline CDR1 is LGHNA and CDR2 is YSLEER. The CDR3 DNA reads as TGCGCCAGCAGCCAAGATTTCTGGGCGGGGGGATACAATGAGCAGTTCTTC. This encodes CASSQDFWAGGYNEQFF.

The CDR3 region has the DNA TGTGCCAGCACCAGGGGACAGGGCTTACCGGAGACCCAGTACTTC. This codes for CASTRGQGLPETQYF. The rearrangement links TRBV7-9 to TRBJ2-5; 9 nucleotides line up with TRBD1. The CDR3 covers 15 residues. Germline loops: CDR1 SEHNR, CDR2 FQNEAQ (reference sequence). After removal of 7 bases from V and 5 bases from J, the junction contained 11 bases not matched to a gene.

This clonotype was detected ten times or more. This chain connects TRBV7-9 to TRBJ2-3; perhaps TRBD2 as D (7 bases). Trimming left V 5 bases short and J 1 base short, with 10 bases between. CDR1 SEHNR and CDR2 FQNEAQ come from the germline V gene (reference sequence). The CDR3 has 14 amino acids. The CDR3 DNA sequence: TGTGCCAGCAGCAGGGGGGGACGCACAGATACGCAGTATTTT. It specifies CASSRGGRTDTQYF.

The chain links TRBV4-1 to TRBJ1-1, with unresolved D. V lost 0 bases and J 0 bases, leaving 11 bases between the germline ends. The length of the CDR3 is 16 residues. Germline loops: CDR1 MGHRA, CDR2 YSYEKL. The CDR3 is CASSQDTTVVNTEAFF. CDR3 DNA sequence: TGCGCCAGCAGCCAAGATACTACAGTGGTGAACACTGAAGCTTTCTTT.

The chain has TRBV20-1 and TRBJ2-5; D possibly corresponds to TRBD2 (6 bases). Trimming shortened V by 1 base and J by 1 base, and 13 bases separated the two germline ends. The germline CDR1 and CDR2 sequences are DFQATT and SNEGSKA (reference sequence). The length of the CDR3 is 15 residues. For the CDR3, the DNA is TGCAGTGCTAGAGGTTCGCGGGGACCCCAAGAGACCCAGTACTTC. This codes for CSARGSRGPQETQYF.

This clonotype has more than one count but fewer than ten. This CDR3 reads CASSQDLGGLNEQYF. CDR3 coding DNA: TGCGCCAGCAGCCAAGATCTGGGAGGACTTAACGAGCAGTACTTC. This chain joins TRBV4-3 and TRBJ2-7; D perhaps matches TRBD2 (6 bases). Between the trimmed V and J ends, which lost 0 bases and 5 bases, there was a span of 14 bases. This CDR3 region has 15 residues. Germline loops: CDR1 LGHNA, CDR2 YSLEER.

CDR3 amino acids: CASSLLAGDSSYEQYF. The CDR3 DNA is TGTGCCAGCAGTTTACTAGCGGGGGATAGCTCCTACGAGCAGTACTTC. This rearrangement joins TRBV12-3 or TRBV12-4 to TRBJ2-7, with 10 positions matching TRBD2. V was pared by 2 bases and J by 0 bases, with 4 bases of the junction left unmatched. The CDR3 extends over 16 amino acids.

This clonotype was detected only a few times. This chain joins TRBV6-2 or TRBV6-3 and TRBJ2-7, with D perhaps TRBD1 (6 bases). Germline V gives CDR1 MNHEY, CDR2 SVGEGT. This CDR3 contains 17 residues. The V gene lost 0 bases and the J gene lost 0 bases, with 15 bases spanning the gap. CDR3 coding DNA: TGTGCCAGCAGTTACTCCAGGACAGAGACTTTCTCCTACGAGCAGTACTTC. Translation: CASSYSRTETFSYEQYF.

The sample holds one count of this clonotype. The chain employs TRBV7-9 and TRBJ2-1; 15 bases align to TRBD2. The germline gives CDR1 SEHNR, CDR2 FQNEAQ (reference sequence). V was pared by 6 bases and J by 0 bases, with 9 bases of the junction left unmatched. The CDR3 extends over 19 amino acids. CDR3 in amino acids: CASRPPGLAGGSSYNEQFF. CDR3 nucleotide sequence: TGTGCCAGCAGGCCCCCGGGACTAGCGGGGGGAAGCTCCTACAATGAGCAGTTCTTC. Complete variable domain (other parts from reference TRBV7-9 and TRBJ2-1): DTGVSQNPRHKITKRGQNVTFRCDPISEHNRLYWYRQTLGQGPEFLTYFQNEAQLEKSRLLSDRFSAERPKGSFSTLEIQRTEQGDSAMYLCASRPPGLAGGSSYNEQFFGPGTRLTVL.

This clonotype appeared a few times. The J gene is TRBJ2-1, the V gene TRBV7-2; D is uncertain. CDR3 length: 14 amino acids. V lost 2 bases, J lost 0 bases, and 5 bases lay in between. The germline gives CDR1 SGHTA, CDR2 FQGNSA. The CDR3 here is CASSLSDSYNEQFF. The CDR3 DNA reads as TGTGCCAGCAGCTTATCCGACTCCTACAATGAGCAGTTCTTC.

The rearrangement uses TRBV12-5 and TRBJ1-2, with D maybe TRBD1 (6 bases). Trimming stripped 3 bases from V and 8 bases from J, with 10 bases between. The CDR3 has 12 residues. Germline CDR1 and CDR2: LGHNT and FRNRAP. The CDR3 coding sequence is TGTGCTAGTGGTTTTGGGGGGCGCGGCTACACCTTC. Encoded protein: CASGFGGRGYTF.

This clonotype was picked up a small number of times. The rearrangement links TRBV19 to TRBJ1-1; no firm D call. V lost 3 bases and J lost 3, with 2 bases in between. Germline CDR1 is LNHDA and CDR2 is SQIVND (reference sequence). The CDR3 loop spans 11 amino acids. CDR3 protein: CASSIYTEAFF. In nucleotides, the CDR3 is TGTGCCAGTAGTATCTACACTGAAGCTTTCTTT.

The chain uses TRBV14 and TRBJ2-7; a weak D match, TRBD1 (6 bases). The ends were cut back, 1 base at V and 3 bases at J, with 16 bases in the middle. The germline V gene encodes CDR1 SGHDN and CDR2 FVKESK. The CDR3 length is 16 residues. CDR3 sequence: CASSQAPPDSLYEQYF. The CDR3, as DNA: TGTGCCAGCAGCCAAGCCCCTCCGGACAGTCTCTACGAGCAGTACTTC.

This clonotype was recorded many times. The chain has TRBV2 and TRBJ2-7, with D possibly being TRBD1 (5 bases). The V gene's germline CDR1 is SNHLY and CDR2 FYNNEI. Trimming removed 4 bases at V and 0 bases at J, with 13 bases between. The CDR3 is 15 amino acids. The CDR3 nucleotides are TGTGCCAGCAGTGGGGCAGGGCAGGGCTCCTACGAGCAGTACTTC. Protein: CASSGAGQGSYEQYF.

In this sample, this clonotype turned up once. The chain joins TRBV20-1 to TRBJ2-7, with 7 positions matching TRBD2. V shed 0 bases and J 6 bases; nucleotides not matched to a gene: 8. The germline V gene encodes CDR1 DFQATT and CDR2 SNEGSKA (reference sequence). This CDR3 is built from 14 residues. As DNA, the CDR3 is TGCAGTGCTAGAGATGAGGAAGGGAGGGTCGAGCAGTACTTC. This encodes CSARDEEGRVEQYF.

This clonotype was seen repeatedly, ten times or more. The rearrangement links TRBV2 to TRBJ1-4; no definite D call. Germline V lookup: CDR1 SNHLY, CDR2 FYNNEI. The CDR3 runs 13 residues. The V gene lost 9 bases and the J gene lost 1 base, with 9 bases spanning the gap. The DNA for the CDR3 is TGTGCCAGTTGGAGCTTAACTAATGAAAAACTGTTTTTT. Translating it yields CASWSLTNEKLFF.

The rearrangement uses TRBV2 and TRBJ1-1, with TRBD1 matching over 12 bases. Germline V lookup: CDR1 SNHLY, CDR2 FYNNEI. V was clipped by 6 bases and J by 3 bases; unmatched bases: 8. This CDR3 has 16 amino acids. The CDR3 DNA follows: TGTGCCAGCAGCTCCGGGACAGGGGGCAGAGACACTGAAGCTTTCTTT. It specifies CASSSGTGGRDTEAFF.

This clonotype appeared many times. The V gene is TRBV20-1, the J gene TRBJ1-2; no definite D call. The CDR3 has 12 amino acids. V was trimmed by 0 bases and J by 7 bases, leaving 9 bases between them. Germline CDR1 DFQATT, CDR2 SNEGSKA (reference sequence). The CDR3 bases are TGCAGTGCTAGAGAGGGGAGCTCTGGCTACACCTTC. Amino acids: CSAREGSSGYTF.

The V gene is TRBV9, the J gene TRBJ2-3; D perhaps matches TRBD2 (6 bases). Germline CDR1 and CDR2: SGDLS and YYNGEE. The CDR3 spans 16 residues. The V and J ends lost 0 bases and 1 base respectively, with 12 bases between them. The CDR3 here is CASSVDGEDGTDTQYF. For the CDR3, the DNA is TGTGCCAGCAGCGTAGATGGGGAGGATGGCACAGATACGCAGTATTTT.

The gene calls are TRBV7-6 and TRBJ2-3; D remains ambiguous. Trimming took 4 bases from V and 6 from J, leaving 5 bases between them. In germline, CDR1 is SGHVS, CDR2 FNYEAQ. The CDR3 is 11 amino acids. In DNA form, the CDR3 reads TGTGCCAGCAGCTCACTGGATACGCAGTATTTT. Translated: CASSSLDTQYF. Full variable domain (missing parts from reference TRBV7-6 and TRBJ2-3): GAGVSQSPRYKVTKRGQDVALRCDPISGHVSLYWYRQALGQGPEFLTYFNYEAQQDKSGLPNDRFSAERPEGSISTLTIQRTEQRDSAMYRCASSSLDTQYFGPGTRLTVL.

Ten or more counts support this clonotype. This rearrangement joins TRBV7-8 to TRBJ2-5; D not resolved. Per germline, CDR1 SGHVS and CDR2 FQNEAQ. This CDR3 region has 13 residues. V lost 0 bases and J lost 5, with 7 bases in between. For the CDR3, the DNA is TGTGCCAGCAGCTTAGCGCGGCCGGAGACCCAGTACTTC. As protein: CASSLARPETQYF.

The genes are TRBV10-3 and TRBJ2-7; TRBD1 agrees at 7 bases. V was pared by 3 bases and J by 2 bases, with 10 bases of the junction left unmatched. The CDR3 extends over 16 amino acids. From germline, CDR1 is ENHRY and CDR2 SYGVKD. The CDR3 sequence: CAISDDRVTSPYEQYF. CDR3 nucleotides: TGTGCCATCAGTGACGACAGGGTCACATCCCCCTACGAGCAGTACTTC.